Listed below are T cell receptor beta chains from one sample, sequenced in a study of blood T cell repertoires in COVID-19. The table came from immunoSEQ multiplex PCR; TCRdb's copy has only in-frame clones and leaves some out. Here the sample spans a few hundred thousand clones, 89% being singletons. The sample taken for sequencing was PBMCs or T cells enriched from blood (not recorded which). The receptor set was obtained from a woman between 45 and 60 years old who had been exposed to COVID-19. Each CDR3 is given with its conserved first and last residue. D genes are given only for firm matches. Clone size is given for some rows only: seen once, a few or many times, or a class if the clone is expanded.

d_call: NA
clone_size: NA
j_call: TRBJ2-7
v_call: TRBV28
cdr3_nt: TGTGCCAGTTTAGGGGGGGCGAAAAACGAGCAGTACTTC
cdr3_aa: CASLGGAKNEQYF

d_call: TRBD2
clone_size: NA
j_call: TRBJ2-7
v_call: TRBV18
cdr3_nt: TGTGCCAGCTCACCACCCGGGCTAGCGGGGGGTTTGGACGAGCAGTACTTC
cdr3_aa: CASSPPGLAGGLDEQYF

d_call: NA
clone_size: NA
j_call: TRBJ1-1
v_call: TRBV4-1
cdr3_nt: TGCGCCAGCAGCCAAGATAGAACCGTGAACACTGAAGCTTTCTTT
cdr3_aa: CASSQDRTVNTEAFF

d_call: NA
clone_size: NA
j_call: TRBJ1-2
v_call: TRBV7-9
cdr3_nt: TGTGCCAGCAGCCCGACTGGGAACTATGGCTACACCTTC
cdr3_aa: CASSPTGNYGYTF

d_call: NA
clone_size: NA
j_call: TRBJ2-1
v_call: TRBV2
cdr3_nt: TGTGCCAGCAGTGTCTTGTACAGGGTCGATGAGCAGTTCTTC
cdr3_aa: CASSVLYRVDEQFF

d_call: NA
clone_size: NA
j_call: TRBJ2-2
v_call: TRBV7-9
cdr3_nt: TGTGCCAGCAGCTTAGATCCATACACCGGGGAGCTGTTTTTT
cdr3_aa: CASSLDPYTGELFF

d_call: NA
clone_size: once
j_call: TRBJ1-2
v_call: TRBV14
cdr3_nt: TGTGCCAGCAGCCAAGACAGATATGGCTACACCTTC
cdr3_aa: CASSQDRYGYTF

d_call: NA
clone_size: NA
j_call: TRBJ2-2
v_call: TRBV3-1/TRBV3-2
cdr3_nt: TGTGCCAGCAGCCTTTATGCAGGGTTGGCGACCGGGGAGCTGTTTTTT
cdr3_aa: CASSLYAGLATGELFF

d_call: TRBD1
clone_size: NA
j_call: TRBJ1-6
v_call: TRBV3-1/TRBV3-2
cdr3_nt: TGTGCCAGCAGCCCAGACAGGGGGCGATCACCCCTCCACTTT
cdr3_aa: CASSPDRGRSPLHF

d_call: TRBD1
clone_size: NA
j_call: TRBJ1-4
v_call: TRBV29-1
cdr3_nt: TGCAGCGTTAAAGACAGGGTTGATGAAAAACTGTTTTTT
cdr3_aa: CSVKDRVDEKLFF

d_call: NA
clone_size: NA
j_call: TRBJ2-3
v_call: TRBV12-2
cdr3_nt: TGTGCAAGTCGCTTAGCCCCCGTTCTGTCTAGCGGGGGCACAGATACGCAGTATTTT
cdr3_aa: CASRLAPVLSSGGTDTQYF

d_call: NA
clone_size: NA
j_call: TRBJ1-5
v_call: TRBV13
cdr3_nt: TGTGCCAGCAGCTTGCGCGGGATGTGGCAGCCCCAGCATTTT
cdr3_aa: CASSLRGMWQPQHF

d_call: TRBD1
clone_size: NA
j_call: TRBJ1-6
v_call: TRBV15
cdr3_nt: TGTGCCACCAGCAGAGACAGGGGGCATTCACCCCTCCACTTT
cdr3_aa: CATSRDRGHSPLHF

d_call: NA
clone_size: NA
j_call: TRBJ1-1
v_call: TRBV28
cdr3_nt: TGTGCCAGCAACCCCGGACTAGGAGCTTTCTTT
cdr3_aa: CASNPGLGAFF

d_call: NA
clone_size: NA
j_call: TRBJ1-3
v_call: TRBV3-1/TRBV3-2
cdr3_nt: TGTGCCAGCAGCCAACGGAGTAGTGGAAACACCATATATTTT
cdr3_aa: CASSQRSSGNTIYF

d_call: TRBD2
clone_size: NA
j_call: TRBJ2-7
v_call: TRBV27
cdr3_nt: TGTGCCTCTTCGCCGGGACTAGCGCGTACCTACGAGCAGTACTTC
cdr3_aa: CASSPGLARTYEQYF

d_call: TRBD1
clone_size: NA
j_call: TRBJ1-5
v_call: TRBV19
cdr3_nt: TGTGCCAGTAGTATTTCGGGGACAGGAATTCAGCCCCAGCATTTT
cdr3_aa: CASSISGTGIQPQHF

d_call: TRBD1
clone_size: once
j_call: TRBJ1-4
v_call: TRBV27
cdr3_nt: TGTGCCAGCAGTTTTGGGCTTGGGACAGGGGCCGAAAAACTGTTTTTT
cdr3_aa: CASSFGLGTGAEKLFF

d_call: TRBD1
clone_size: NA
j_call: TRBJ1-1
v_call: TRBV2
cdr3_nt: TGTGCCAGCACTTCCATAGACAGGGAGAACACTGAAGCTTTCTTT
cdr3_aa: CASTSIDRENTEAFF

d_call: TRBD1
clone_size: few
j_call: TRBJ1-2
v_call: TRBV9
cdr3_nt: TGTGCCAGCAGCCCGAGCCCCACCGCCTCCGGGACAGGGGACTATGGCTACACCTTC
cdr3_aa: CASSPSPTASGTGDYGYTF

d_call: NA
clone_size: NA
j_call: TRBJ1-2
v_call: TRBV7-2
cdr3_nt: TGTGCCAGCAGCTTACGGGAGGGTCGCGATGGCTACACCTTC
cdr3_aa: CASSLREGRDGYTF

d_call: NA
clone_size: once
j_call: TRBJ2-2
v_call: TRBV5-1
cdr3_nt: TGCGCCAGCAGCTCAGCAGGGCTTTACACCGGGGAGCTGTTTTTT
cdr3_aa: CASSSAGLYTGELFF

d_call: TRBD1
clone_size: NA
j_call: TRBJ1-1
v_call: TRBV5-1
cdr3_nt: TGCGCCAGCAGCTTCGGACCTAGGGGACAGGGCCATCACACTGAAGCTTTCTTT
cdr3_aa: CASSFGPRGQGHHTEAFF

d_call: TRBD2
clone_size: NA
j_call: TRBJ2-5
v_call: TRBV7-9
cdr3_nt: TGTGCCAGCAGCTTAGGGGCGGGGGGAGGGGAGACCCAGTACTTC
cdr3_aa: CASSLGAGGGETQYF

d_call: TRBD1
clone_size: NA
j_call: TRBJ2-6
v_call: TRBV10-3
cdr3_nt: TGTGCCATCAGTGATCGGACAGGGGACTATCCTACTGGGGCCAACGTCCTGACTTTC
cdr3_aa: CAISDRTGDYPTGANVLTF

d_call: TRBD2
clone_size: NA
j_call: TRBJ2-5
v_call: TRBV28
cdr3_nt: TGTGCCGCAGGCCGAGGGAGCGGGGGACAAGAGACCCAGTACTTC
cdr3_aa: CAAGRGSGGQETQYF

d_call: TRBD2
clone_size: NA
j_call: TRBJ2-5
v_call: TRBV7-2
cdr3_nt: TGTGCCAGCAGCCCCGCGAGGCGGGGGGGAGGAGAGACCCAGTACTTC
cdr3_aa: CASSPARRGGGETQYF

d_call: TRBD2
clone_size: NA
j_call: TRBJ2-3
v_call: TRBV2
cdr3_nt: TGTGCCAGCAGGCTAGCGGGGGCCTCTATGGGCACAGATACGCAGTATTTT
cdr3_aa: CASRLAGASMGTDTQYF

d_call: NA
clone_size: NA
j_call: TRBJ1-6
v_call: TRBV10-3
cdr3_nt: TGTGCCATCAGTGAGTCGTCAGGGATCGGTTCACCCCTCCACTTT
cdr3_aa: CAISESSGIGSPLHF

d_call: TRBD1
clone_size: NA
j_call: TRBJ2-7
v_call: TRBV5-6
cdr3_nt: TGTGCCAGCAGCTTGGGACAGGGCGGCTCCTACGAGCAGTACTTC
cdr3_aa: CASSLGQGGSYEQYF

d_call: TRBD1
clone_size: NA
j_call: TRBJ1-1
v_call: TRBV28
cdr3_nt: TGTGCCAGCACCCGGGGACAGAACGCTGAAGCTTTCTTT
cdr3_aa: CASTRGQNAEAFF

d_call: NA
clone_size: NA
j_call: TRBJ2-3
v_call: TRBV29-1
cdr3_nt: TGCAGCGTTGAATGGCGGGGCAACACAGATACGCAGTATTTT
cdr3_aa: CSVEWRGNTDTQYF

d_call: NA
clone_size: once
j_call: TRBJ2-2
v_call: TRBV3-1/TRBV3-2
cdr3_nt: TGTGCCAGCAGCCGAGGAGAGCGGCGAACCGGGGAGCTGTTTTTT
cdr3_aa: CASSRGERRTGELFF

d_call: NA
clone_size: NA
j_call: TRBJ1-1
v_call: TRBV11-1
cdr3_nt: TGTGCCAGCAGCTCGGACAGGAACACTGAAGCTTTCTTT
cdr3_aa: CASSSDRNTEAFF

d_call: TRBD2
clone_size: NA
j_call: TRBJ2-1
v_call: TRBV20-1
cdr3_nt: TGCAGTGCTAGTACTAGCGGATCGTACTGGGAGCAGTTCTTC
cdr3_aa: CSASTSGSYWEQFF

d_call: TRBD2
clone_size: NA
j_call: TRBJ2-5
v_call: TRBV7-9
cdr3_nt: TGTGCCAGCAGATTCGGACTAGCGGGGGGGTACCAAGAGACCCAGTACTTC
cdr3_aa: CASRFGLAGGYQETQYF

d_call: NA
clone_size: NA
j_call: TRBJ2-2
v_call: TRBV5-1
cdr3_nt: TGCGCCAGCAGCTTGGCTAGATCGAACACCGGGGAGCTGTTTTTT
cdr3_aa: CASSLARSNTGELFF

d_call: TRBD1
clone_size: NA
j_call: TRBJ2-1
v_call: TRBV28
cdr3_nt: TGTGCCAGCAGTTTGGTGACAGGGTCTCAGTTCTTC
cdr3_aa: CASSLVTGSQFF